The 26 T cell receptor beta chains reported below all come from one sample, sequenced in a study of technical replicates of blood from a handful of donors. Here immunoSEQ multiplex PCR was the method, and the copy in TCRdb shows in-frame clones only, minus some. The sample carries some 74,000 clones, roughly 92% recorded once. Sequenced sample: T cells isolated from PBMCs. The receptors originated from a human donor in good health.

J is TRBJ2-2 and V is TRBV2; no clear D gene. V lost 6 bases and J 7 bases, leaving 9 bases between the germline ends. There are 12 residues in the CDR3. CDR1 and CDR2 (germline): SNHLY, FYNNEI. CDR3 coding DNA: TGTGCCAGCAGCAGTCCTAGCGGGGAGCTGTTTTTT. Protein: CASSSPSGELFF.

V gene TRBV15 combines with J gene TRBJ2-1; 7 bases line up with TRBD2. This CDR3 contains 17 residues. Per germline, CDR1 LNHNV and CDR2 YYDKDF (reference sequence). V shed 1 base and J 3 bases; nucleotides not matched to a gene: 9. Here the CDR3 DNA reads TGTGCCACCAGCAGAGGGGGAGGGCTTAACTTCTACAATGAGCAGTTCTTC. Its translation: CATSRGGGLNFYNEQFF.

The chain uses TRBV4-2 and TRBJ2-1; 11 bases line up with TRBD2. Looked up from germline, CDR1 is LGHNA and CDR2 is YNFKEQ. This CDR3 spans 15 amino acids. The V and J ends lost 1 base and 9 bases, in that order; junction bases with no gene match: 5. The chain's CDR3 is CASSQGTSGSFEQFF. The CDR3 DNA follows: TGTGCCAGCAGCCAAGGCACTAGCGGGAGCTTTGAGCAGTTCTTC.

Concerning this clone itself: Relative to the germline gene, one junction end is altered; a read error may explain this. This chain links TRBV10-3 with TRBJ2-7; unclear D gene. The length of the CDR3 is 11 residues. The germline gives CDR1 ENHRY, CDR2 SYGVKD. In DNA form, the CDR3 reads TGTGCCATAAGTGAGAATCTCGAGCAGTACTTC. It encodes CAISENLEQYF.

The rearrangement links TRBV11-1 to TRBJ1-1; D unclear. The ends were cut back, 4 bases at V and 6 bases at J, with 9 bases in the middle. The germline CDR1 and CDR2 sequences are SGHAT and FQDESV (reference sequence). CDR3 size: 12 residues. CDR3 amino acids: CASSSGIPEAFF. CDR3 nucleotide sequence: TGTGCCAGCAGCTCAGGAATCCCTGAAGCTTTCTTT.

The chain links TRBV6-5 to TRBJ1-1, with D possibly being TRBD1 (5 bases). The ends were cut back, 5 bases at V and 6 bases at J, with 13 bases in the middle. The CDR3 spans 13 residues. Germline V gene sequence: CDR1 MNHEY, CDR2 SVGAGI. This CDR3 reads CASSPTGGSEAFF. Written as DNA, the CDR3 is TGTGCCAGCAGTCCCACCGGGGGGTCTGAAGCTTTCTTT.

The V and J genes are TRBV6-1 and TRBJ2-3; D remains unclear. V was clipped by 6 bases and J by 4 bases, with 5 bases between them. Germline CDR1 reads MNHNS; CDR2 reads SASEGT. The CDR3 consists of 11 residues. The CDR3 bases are TGTGCCAGCAGGGAGCCAGATACGCAGTATTTT. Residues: CASREPDTQYF.

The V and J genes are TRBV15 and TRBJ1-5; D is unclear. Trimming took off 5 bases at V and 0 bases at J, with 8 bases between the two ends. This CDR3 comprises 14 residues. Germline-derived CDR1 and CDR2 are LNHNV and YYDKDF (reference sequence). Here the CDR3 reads CATSSGFSNQPQHF. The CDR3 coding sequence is TGTGCCACCAGCTCGGGATTTAGCAATCAGCCCCAGCATTTT.

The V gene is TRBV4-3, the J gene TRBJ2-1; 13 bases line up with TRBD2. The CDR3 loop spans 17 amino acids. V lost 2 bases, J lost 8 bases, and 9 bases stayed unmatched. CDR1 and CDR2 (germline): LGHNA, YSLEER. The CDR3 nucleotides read TGCGCCAGCAGCCAAAGGACTAGCGGGAGCCTTGGGGATGAGCAGTTCTTC. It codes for CASSQRTSGSLGDEQFF.

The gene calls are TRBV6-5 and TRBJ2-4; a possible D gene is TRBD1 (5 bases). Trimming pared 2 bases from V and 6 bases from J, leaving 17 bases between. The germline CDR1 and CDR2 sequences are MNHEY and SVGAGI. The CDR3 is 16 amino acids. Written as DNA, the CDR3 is TGTGCCAGCAGTTACGGCGGACCCACAGGTGGAAACATTCAGTACTTC. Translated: CASSYGGPTGGNIQYF.

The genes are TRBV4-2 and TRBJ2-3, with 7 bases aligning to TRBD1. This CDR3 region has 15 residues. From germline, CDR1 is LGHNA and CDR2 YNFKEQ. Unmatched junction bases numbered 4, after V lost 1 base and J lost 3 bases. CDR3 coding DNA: TGTGCCAGCAGCCAAGCTGACAGGGAGACAGATACGCAGTATTTT. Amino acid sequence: CASSQADRETDTQYF.

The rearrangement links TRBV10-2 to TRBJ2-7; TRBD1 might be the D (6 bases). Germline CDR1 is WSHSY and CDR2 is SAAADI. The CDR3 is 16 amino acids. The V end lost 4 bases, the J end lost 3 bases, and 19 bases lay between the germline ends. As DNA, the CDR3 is TGCGCCAGCAGTGGGATCCTAGGTCAAGGGGGCTACGAGCAGTACTTC. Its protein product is CASSGILGQGGYEQYF.

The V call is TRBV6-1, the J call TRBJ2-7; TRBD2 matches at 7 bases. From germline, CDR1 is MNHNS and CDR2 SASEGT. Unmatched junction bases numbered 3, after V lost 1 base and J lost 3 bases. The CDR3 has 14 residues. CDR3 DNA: TGTGCCAGCAGTGAAGTCCCTAGCGGCTACGAGCAGTACTTC. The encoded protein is CASSEVPSGYEQYF.

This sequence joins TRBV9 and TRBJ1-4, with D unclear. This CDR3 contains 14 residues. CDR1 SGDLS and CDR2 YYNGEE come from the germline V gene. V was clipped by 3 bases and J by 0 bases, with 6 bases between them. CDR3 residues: CASSGSTTNEKLFF. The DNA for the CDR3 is TGTGCCAGCAGCGGATCTACAACTAATGAAAAACTGTTTTTT.

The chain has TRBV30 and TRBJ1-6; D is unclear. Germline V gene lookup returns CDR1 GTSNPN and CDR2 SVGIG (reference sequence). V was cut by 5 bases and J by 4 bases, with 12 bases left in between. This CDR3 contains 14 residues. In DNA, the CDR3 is TGTGCCTGGGGTAGCGCTGCATATAATTCACCCCTCCACTTT. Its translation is CAWGSAAYNSPLHF. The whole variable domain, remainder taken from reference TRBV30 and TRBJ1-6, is SQTIHQWPATLVQPVGSPLSLECTVEGTSNPNLYWYRQAAGRGLQLLFYSVGIGQISSEVPQNLSASRPQDRQFILSSKKLLLSDSGFYLCAWGSAAYNSPLHFGNGTRLTVT.

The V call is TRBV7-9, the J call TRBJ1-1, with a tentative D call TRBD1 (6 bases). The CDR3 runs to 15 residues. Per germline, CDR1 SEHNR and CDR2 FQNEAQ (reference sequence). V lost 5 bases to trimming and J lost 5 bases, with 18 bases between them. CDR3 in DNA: TGTGCCAGCAGCCCAGGGGCAGGGATGGGTACTGAAGCTTTCTTT. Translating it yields CASSPGAGMGTEAFF. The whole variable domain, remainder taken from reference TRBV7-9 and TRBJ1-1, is DTGVSQNPRHKITKRGQNVTFRCDPISEHNRLYWYRQTLGQGPEFLTYFQNEAQLEKSRLLSDRFSAERPKGSFSTLEIQRTEQGDSAMYLCASSPGAGMGTEAFFGQGTRLTVV.

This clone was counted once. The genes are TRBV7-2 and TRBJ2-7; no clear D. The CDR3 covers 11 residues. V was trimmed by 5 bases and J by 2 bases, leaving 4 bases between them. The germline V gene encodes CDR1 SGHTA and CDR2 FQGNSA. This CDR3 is CASSPAYEQYF. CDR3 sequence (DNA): TGTGCCAGCAGCCCTGCCTACGAGCAGTACTTC.

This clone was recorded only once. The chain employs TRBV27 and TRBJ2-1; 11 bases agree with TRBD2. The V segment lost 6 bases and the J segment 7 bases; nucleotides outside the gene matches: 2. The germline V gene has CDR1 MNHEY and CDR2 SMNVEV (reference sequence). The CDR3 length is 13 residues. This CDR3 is CASRASGRNEQFF. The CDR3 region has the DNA TGTGCCAGCAGGGCTAGCGGGAGGAATGAGCAGTTCTTC.

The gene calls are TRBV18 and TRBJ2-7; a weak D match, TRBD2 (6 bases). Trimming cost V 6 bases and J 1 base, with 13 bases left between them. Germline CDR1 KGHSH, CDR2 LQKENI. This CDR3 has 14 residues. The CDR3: CASSVLAESYEQYF. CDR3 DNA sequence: TGTGCCAGCTCTGTACTAGCCGAGTCCTACGAGCAGTACTTC.

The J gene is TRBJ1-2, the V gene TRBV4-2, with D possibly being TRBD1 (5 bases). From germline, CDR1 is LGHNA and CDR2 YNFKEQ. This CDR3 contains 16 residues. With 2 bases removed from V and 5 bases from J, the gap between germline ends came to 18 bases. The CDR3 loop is CASSQFQGVDGYGYTF. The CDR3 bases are TGTGCCAGCAGCCAATTCCAGGGTGTAGATGGGTATGGCTACACCTTC.

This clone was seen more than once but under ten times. CDR3 loop: CAWMRAVDNLPSNEKLFF. In DNA, the CDR3 is TGTGCCTGGATGCGGGCAGTTGACAACCTACCTTCCAATGAAAAACTGTTTTTT. The gene calls are TRBV30 and TRBJ1-4; no definite D call. The CDR3 covers 18 residues. Trimming removed 4 bases from V and 5 bases from J, with 26 bases in between. The V gene's germline CDR1 is GTSNPN and CDR2 SVGIG (reference sequence).

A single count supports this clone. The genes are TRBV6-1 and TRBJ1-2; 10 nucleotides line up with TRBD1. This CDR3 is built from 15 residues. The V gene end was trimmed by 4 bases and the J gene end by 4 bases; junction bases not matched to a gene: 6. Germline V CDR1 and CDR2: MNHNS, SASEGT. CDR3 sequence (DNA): TGTGCCAGCAGTGCTCGGGACAGGGGCTCCTATGGCTACACCTTC. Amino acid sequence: CASSARDRGSYGYTF.

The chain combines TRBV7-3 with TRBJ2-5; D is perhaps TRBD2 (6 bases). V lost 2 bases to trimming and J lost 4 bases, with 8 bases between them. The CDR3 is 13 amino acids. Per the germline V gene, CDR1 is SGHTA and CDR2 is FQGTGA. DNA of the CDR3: TGTGCCAGCAGCTTAGGAGGGCCAGAGACCCAGTACTTC. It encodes CASSLGGPETQYF.

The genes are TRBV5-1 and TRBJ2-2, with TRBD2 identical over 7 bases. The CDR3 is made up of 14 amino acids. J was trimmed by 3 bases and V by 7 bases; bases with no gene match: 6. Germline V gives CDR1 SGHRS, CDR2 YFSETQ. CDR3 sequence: CASSEREYTGELFF. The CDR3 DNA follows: TGCGCCAGCTCGGAGCGGGAATACACCGGGGAGCTGTTTTTT. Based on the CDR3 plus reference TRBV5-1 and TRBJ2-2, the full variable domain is KAGVTQTPRYLIKTRGQQVTLSCSPISGHRSVSWYQQTPGQGLQFLFEYFSETQRNKGNFPGRFSGRQFSNSRSEMNVSTLELGDSALYLCASSEREYTGELFFGEGSRLTVL.

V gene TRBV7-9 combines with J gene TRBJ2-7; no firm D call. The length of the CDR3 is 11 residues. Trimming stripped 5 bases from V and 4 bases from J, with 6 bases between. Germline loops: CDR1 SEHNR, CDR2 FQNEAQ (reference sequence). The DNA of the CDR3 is TGTGCCAGCAGCCGTACTTACGAGCAGTACTTC. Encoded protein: CASSRTYEQYF. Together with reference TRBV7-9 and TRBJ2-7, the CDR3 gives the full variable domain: DTGVSQNPRHKITKRGQNVTFRCDPISEHNRLYWYRQTLGQGPEFLTYFQNEAQLEKSRLLSDRFSAERPKGSFSTLEIQRTEQGDSAMYLCASSRTYEQYFGPGTRLTVT.

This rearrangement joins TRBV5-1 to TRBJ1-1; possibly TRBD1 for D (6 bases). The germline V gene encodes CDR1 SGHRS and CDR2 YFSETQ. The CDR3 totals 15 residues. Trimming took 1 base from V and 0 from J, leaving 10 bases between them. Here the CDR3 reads CASSLSQGMNTEAFF. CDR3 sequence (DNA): TGCGCCAGCAGCTTGAGTCAGGGGATGAACACTGAAGCTTTCTTT.